The rows below give T cell receptor beta chains drawn from one sample of a study of cytomegalovirus exposure and HLA in healthy donors. Profiling relied on immunoSEQ multiplex PCR, and the TCRdb table lists in-frame clones only, not all of them. The sample has approximately 59,000 clones, around 93% seen once. Input material: PBMCs. These receptors all stem from a young man in good health and CMV-seropositive. CDR3s leave out the opening cysteine and the closing phenylalanine or tryptophan.

j_call v_call cdr3_aa
TRBJ1-5 TRBV28 ATTGTVRQPQH
TRBJ2-5 TRBV7-8 ASSLVPSGTQY
TRBJ2-5 TRBV28 ASSSPEREGTQY
TRBJ2-1 TRBV25-1 ASSSTSGRWNEQF
TRBJ2-7 TRBV5-1 ASRTGAQGGYEQY
TRBJ2-5 TRBV5-1 ASSWDRDAKTQY
TRBJ2-6 TRBV30 AWSPRGISGANVLT
TRBJ2-2 TRBV15 ATSRGDRGVMELF
TRBJ2-3 TRBV6-5 ASSSRASGRLDTQY
TRBJ1-2 TRBV11-2 ASPPGQSNREDGYT
TRBJ2-1 TRBV5-1 ASSWGATSAAYNEQF
TRBJ2-3 TRBV5-1 ASSGTSGADTQY
TRBJ2-2 TRBV7-2 ASSFMLGRTNTGELF
TRBJ1-5 TRBV28 ASSPRGAYQPQH
TRBJ1-2 TRBV19 ASSIGDSEYGYT
TRBJ2-7 TRBV7-2 ASSKILAGGYEQY
TRBJ2-7 TRBV6-5 ASTNRAGGAYEQY
TRBJ2-7 TRBV29-1 SAGGSSGSYEQY
TRBJ2-6 TRBV27 ASSLSLTRLAGGPSGANVLT
TRBJ2-5 TRBV5-8 ASSPGDRAGKETQY
TRBJ1-5 TRBV6-5 ASSLGHNSNQPQH
TRBJ2-7 TRBV10-1 ASSAVAGNEQY
TRBJ2-5 TRBV5-1 ASSLSSAETQY
TRBJ2-7 TRBV27 ASRRGQGTYEQY
TRBJ2-2 TRBV30 ASPGQGNTGELF
TRBJ2-1 TRBV6-4 ASSDSTQGNEQF